The sample holds a few counts of the clone carrying this T cell receptor (beta chain). What it recognizes is unknown. Germline V CDR1 and CDR2: SGHDT, YYEEEE. Deletions cut 4 bases from V and 0 bases from J, with 10 bases between. The CDR3 runs 14 residues. This record belongs to a study of T cell repertoires in cytomegalovirus infection. Study details: Both a matching HLA type and CMV infection were indicated by public TCR beta signatures.

TCRdb independently ran MiXCR on the reads; one entry per CDR3 protein. The sample includes about 600,000 distinct CDR3 sequences, 20% to 25% of them seen just once. Overall study findings and caveats: HLA-C-restricted CMV-specific TCR beta clonotypes prevailed in the ex vivo response.

The sequencing sample was made of CD8+ T cells from PBMCs. The sequence came from a human donor in good health (CMV status not recorded). Some clones in this sample may be carry-over from other donors' samples. The rearrangement joins TRBV5-6 to TRBJ1-1; the D is unclear. CDR3 amino acids: CASSPIYLNTEAFF. The CDR3 bases are TGTGCCAGCAGCCCGATCTATTTGAACACTGAAGCTTTCTTT.